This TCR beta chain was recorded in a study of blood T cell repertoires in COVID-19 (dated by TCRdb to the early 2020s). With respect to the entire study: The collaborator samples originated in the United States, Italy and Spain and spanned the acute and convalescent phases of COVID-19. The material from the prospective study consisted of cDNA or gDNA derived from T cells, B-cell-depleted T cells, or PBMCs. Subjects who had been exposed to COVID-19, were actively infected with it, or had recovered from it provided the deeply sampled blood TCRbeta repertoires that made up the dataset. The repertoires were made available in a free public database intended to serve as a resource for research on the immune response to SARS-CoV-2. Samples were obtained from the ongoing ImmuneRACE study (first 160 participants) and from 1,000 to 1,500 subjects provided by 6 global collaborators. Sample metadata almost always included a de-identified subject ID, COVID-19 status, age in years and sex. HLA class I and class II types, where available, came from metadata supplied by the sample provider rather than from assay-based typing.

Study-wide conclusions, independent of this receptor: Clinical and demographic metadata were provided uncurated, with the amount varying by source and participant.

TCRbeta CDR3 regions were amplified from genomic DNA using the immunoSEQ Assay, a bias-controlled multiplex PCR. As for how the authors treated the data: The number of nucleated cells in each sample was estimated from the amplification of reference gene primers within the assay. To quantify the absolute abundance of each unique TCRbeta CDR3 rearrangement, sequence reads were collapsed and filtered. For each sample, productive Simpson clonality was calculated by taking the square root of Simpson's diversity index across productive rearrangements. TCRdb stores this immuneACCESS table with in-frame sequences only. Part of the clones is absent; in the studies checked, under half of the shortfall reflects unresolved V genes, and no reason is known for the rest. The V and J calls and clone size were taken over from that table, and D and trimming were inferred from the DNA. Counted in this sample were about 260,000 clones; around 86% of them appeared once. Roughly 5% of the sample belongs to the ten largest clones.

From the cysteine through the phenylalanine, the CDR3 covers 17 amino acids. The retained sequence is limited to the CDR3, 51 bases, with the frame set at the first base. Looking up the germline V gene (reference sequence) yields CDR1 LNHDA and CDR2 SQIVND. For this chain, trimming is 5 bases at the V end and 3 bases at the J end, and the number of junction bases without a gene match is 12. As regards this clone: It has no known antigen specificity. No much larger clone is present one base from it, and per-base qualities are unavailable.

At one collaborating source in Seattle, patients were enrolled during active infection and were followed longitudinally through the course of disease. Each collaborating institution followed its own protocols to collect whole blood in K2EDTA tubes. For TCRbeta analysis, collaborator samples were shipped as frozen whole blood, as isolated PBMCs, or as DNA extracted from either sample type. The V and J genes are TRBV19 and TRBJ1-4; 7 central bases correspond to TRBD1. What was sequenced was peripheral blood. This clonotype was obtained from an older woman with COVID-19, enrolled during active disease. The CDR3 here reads CASSFWAGGAANEKLFF. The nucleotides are TGTGCCAGTAGTTTTTGGGCAGGGGGAGCGGCTAATGAAAAACTGTTTTTT.